A single sample is the source of the 9 T cell receptor beta chains below, sequenced in a study of blood T cell repertoires in COVID-19. Libraries were prepared by immunoSEQ multiplex PCR; TCRdb keeps only in-frame clonotypes and omits some of them. The sample has about 240,000 clones, approximately 82% seen once. Sequencing was done on a sample of peripheral blood. These receptors all come from a woman aged 18-29 years with acute or convalescent COVID-19.

This chain joins TRBV5-8 and TRBJ1-6, with 12 bases fitting TRBD1. The junction had 7 bases not matched to a gene; V was cut back by 6 bases and J by 6 bases. From germline, CDR1 is SGHTS and CDR2 YDEGEE. The CDR3 has 16 amino acids. The CDR3 spells CASIPGQGAPNSPLHF. CDR3 sequence (DNA): TGTGCCAGCATCCCGGGACAGGGGGCCCCTAATTCACCCCTCCACTTT.

This chain uses TRBV4-1 with TRBJ2-3, with 8 bases aligning to TRBD2. Per germline, CDR1 MGHRA and CDR2 YSYEKL. CDR3 length: 15 amino acids. V shed 1 base and J 6 bases; nucleotides not matched to a gene: 6. The DNA for the CDR3 is TGCGCCAGCAGCCAAGGTCCAGCGGGAGATGATACGCAGTATTTT. This translates into CASSQGPAGDDTQYF.

In its sample, this clone was seen a few times. The chain combines TRBV19 with TRBJ2-5, with D possibly being TRBD1 (5 bases). This CDR3 spans 13 amino acids. The V and J ends lost 5 bases and 6 bases respectively, with 13 bases between them. Looked up from germline, CDR1 is LNHDA and CDR2 is SQIVND (reference sequence). The CDR3 sequence: CASSAQGKKTQYF. CDR3 sequence (DNA): TGTGCCAGTAGTGCCCAGGGTAAGAAGACCCAGTACTTC. Full variable domain (outside the CDR3, taken from reference TRBV19 and TRBJ2-5): DGGITQSPKYLFRKEGQNVTLSCEQNLNHDAMYWYRQDPGQGLRLIYYSQIVNDFQKGDIAEGYSVSREKKESFPLTVTSAQKNPTAFYLCASSAQGKKTQYFGPGTRLLVL.

The chain couples TRBV5-4 to TRBJ2-3, with 9 bases fitting TRBD2. The junction had 6 bases not matched to a gene; V was cut back by 0 bases and J by 4 bases. CDR3 size: 16 residues. Germline CDR1 is SGHNT and CDR2 is YYREEE (reference sequence). The CDR3 DNA reads TGTGCCAGCAGCTTGGGGTCTAGCGGGAATGCAGATACGCAGTATTTT. It is translated as CASSLGSSGNADTQYF.

Written as DNA, the CDR3 is TGCGCCAGCAGCTTAACAGGGAGCGGGGGGACTAGCGGTTTCCGCACAGATACGCAGTATTTT. The encoded protein is CASSLTGSGGTSGFRTDTQYF. The V call is TRBV5-1, the J call TRBJ2-3, with TRBD2 matching 11 bases. CDR3 size: 21 residues. The V and J ends lost 2 bases and 1 base, in that order; junction bases with no gene match: 18. The germline CDR1 and CDR2 sequences are SGHRS and YFSETQ.

This clone was seen just once. The chain is built from TRBV5-4 and TRBJ2-3; no firm D call. Trimming removed 6 bases at V and 4 bases at J, with 6 bases between. CDR3 length: 11 amino acids. Germline V lookup: CDR1 SGHNT, CDR2 YYREEE (reference sequence). CDR3 nucleotide sequence: TGTGCCAGCACCTTCTCAGATACGCAGTATTTT. This gives the protein CASTFSDTQYF.

The V call is TRBV10-3, the J call TRBJ2-1; 8 nucleotides align to TRBD2. The length of the CDR3 is 14 residues. V was clipped by 8 bases and J by 3 bases; unmatched bases: 6. In germline, CDR1 is ENHRY, CDR2 SYGVKD. The CDR3 region is CAIFPAGGYNEQFF. Written as DNA, the CDR3 is TGTGCCATCTTCCCGGCGGGAGGCTACAATGAGCAGTTCTTC.

The genes are TRBV10-3 and TRBJ1-5, with 7 bases lining up with TRBD1. From germline, CDR1 is ENHRY and CDR2 SYGVKD. Trimming cost V 2 bases and J 9 bases; bases outside gene matches: 7. This CDR3 has 14 amino acids. DNA of the CDR3: TGTGCCATCAGTGAGACAGGGGAGGTGAGGCCCCAGCATTTT. Protein: CAISETGEVRPQHF.

This chain's CDR3 is CASSLRTGELFF. The CDR3 DNA reads TGTGCCAGTTCTTTGAGAACCGGGGAGCTGTTTTTT. This chain links TRBV19 with TRBJ2-2; D is unclear. CDR3 length: 12 amino acids. The V end was cut by 8 bases, the J end by 5 bases, with 9 bases between. Germline CDR1 and CDR2: LNHDA and SQIVND (reference sequence).